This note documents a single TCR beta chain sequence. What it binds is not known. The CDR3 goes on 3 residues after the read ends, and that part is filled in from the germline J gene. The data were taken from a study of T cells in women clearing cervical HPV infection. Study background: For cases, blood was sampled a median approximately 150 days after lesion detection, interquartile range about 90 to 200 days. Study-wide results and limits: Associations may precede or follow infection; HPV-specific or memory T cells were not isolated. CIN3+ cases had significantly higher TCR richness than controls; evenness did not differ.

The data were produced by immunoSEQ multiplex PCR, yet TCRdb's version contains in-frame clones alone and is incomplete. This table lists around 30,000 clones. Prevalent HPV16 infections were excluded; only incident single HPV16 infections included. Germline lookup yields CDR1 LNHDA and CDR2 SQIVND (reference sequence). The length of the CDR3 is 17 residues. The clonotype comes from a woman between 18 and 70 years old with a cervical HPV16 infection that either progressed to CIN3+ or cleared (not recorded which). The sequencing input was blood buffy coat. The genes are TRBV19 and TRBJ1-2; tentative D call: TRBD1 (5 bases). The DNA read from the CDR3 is TGTGCCAGTAGTATGGTGTCGGGACTAGGCCTCTACAATGAC. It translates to CASSMVSGLGLYND. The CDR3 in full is CASSMVSGLGLYNDYTF.